A selection of T cell receptor beta chains follows, all from one sample in a study of preoperative IRX-2 immunotherapy in early breast cancer. Sequenced by immunoSEQ multiplex PCR; TCRdb stores in-frame clones only, minus some. Of roughly 57,000 clones listed, approximately 93% are singletons. Collection of the sample occurred from a patient treated with IRX-2 immunotherapy. These receptors all stem from a human donor with breast cancer. The conserved cysteine and the conserved F or W are not part of the CDR3 here. Each record gives: J gene, V gene, CDR3 protein.

TRBJ2-1 | TRBV11-3 | ASSLGGAWNEQF
TRBJ2-7 | TRBV28 | ASSLSFEQY
TRBJ2-1 | TRBV5-3 | ARRSATGTDHEQF
TRBJ2-7 | TRBV19 | ASSLGSYEQY
TRBJ2-2 | TRBV9 | ASSGLNTGELF
TRBJ2-7 | TRBV7-9 | ASSSLGGTNEQY
TRBJ1-2 | TRBV6-5 | ASSYVGFYGYT
TRBJ2-1 | TRBV10-3 | AISGTRLAGGPGQF
TRBJ1-6 | TRBV6-1 | ASSVVGSSYNSPLH
TRBJ1-5 | TRBV4-1 | ASSQGALGFNNQPQH
TRBJ1-2 | TRBV4-3 | ASSTTGGYGYT
TRBJ1-2 | TRBV15 | ATSPLPSYGYT
TRBJ2-7 | TRBV4-1 | ASSQRTGPYEQY
TRBJ1-4 | TRBV28 | ASSLTGVGEKLF
TRBJ2-3 | TRBV15 | ATSSGRSGGNTQY
TRBJ1-4 | TRBV27 | ASSSDRRKATNEKLF
TRBJ2-3 | TRBV4-3 | ASSQEIRGAQY
TRBJ1-3 | TRBV11-1 | ASRQNSGNTIY
TRBJ2-5 | TRBV5-6 | ASSLMGLAGDQQETQY
TRBJ2-1 | TRBV7-3 | ASSSRGAGYNEQF
TRBJ2-3 | TRBV30 | AWSPYRTGSTDTQY
TRBJ2-6 | TRBV30 | AGFSKGGGPGANVLT
TRBJ2-1 | TRBV7-3 | ASSLLPPYNEQF
TRBJ1-1 | TRBV5-1 | ASSLDRAGTEAF
TRBJ1-1 | TRBV9 | ASSARTGLSTEAF